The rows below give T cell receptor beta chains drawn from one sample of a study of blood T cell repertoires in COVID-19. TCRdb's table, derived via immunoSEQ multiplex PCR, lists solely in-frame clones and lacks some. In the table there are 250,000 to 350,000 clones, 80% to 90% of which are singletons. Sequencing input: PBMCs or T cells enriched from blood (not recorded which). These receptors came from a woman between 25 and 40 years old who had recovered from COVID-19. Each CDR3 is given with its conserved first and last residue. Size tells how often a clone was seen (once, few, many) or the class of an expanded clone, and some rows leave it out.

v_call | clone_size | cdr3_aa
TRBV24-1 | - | CATSNSYGTQYF
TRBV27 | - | CASSPGGGRDTGELFF
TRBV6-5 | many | CASSYSRGDSYEQYF
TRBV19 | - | CASSAGPLTGEQYF
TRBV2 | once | CASRPDFARTYEQYF
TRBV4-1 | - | CASSLGGLGFYEQYF
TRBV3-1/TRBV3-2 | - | CASSPRTGGYGYTF
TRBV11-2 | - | CASSLGYSKNIQYF
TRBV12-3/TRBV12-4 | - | CASSLNNNHEQFF
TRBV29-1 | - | CSAGATNYGYTF
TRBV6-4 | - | CASSARQGSYNEQFF
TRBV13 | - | CASSLPTGVNTEAFF
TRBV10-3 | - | CAISDSGPSYNSPLHF
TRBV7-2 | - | CASSLLDLGLAAGTQYF
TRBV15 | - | CATTAGRRTEDYEQYF
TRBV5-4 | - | CASSLAGRTDTQYF
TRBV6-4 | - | CASSVEQSYAAEQFF
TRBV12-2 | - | CAKTTGGASGANVLTF
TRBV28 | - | CASSSQGAANEKLFF
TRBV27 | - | CASSYQSSYEQYF
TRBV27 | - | CASSSGTGVNIQYF
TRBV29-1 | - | CSVESEGVSSYEQYF
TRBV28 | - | CASSYLIEDISTQYF
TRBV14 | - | CASTQSAEKLFF
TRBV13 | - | CASSSSELIAAGGYTDTQYF
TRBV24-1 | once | CATSDHSMRYPGYTF
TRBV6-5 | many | CASSTRTGIISGYTF
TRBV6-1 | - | CASSDTGSYGYTF
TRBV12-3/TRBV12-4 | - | CASSSTGNYGYTF
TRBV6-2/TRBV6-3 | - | CASSVNSPNTGELFF
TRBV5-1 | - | CASSLRPRPLTAVQGYTF
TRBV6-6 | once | CASTLGDLNTEAFF
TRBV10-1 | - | CASSGSLSGYTDTQYF
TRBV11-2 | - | CASRLDGQLPNTEAFF
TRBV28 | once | CASSFLTGGPNEQFF
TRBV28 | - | CASSLGGQGAVEQYF
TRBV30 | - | CACGHGRGYGYTF
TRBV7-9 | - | CASSLGGGGSSGNTIYF
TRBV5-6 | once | CASSFRLGGTDTQYF
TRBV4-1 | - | CASSQVGRVEQYF
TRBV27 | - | CASSYDPPGTASNEQFF
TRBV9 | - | CASSVLGGSGVTDTQYF
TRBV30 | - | CAWERGYREAFF
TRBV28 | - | CASSLRTANTEAFF
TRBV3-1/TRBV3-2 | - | CASSQRQGSYEQYF
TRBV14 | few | CASSPAAGLSAGSSYEQYF
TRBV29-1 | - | CSVDIAGSTDTQYF
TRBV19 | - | CASSLTGTSPSEQFF
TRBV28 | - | CASSTGNRIYGYTF
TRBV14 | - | CASSHQTQGVYGYTF
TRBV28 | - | CASSQSEGTSLGGTQYF
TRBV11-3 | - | CASSTTSGPYNEQFF
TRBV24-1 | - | CATNNPDRVMYGKGNQPQHF
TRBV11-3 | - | CASSPDRGRDTQYF
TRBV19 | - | CASSRDSMGTEAFF
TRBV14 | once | CASSQELAGGPKNIQYF
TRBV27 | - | CASRFPRDRATDTQYF
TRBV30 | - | CAWRNTGTGVSNEKLFF
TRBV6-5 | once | CASSYSTGSEKLFF
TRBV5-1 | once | CASSLTWDSTYEQYF